These T cell receptor beta chains were read from a single sample in a study of tumor and adjacent non-tumor tissue in lung cancer. TCRdb recomputed calls from the multiplex PCR reads with MiXCR, one row per CDR3 protein. This sample yields about 79,000 distinct CDR3 sequences, of which approximately 72% are seen a single time; 8% to 10% belongs to the top ten. Sequenced: lung tumor tissue. These receptors originate from a woman aged 40 to 49 with non-small cell lung cancer. Both conserved end residues are part of each CDR3. Fields, in order: J gene, CDR3 length, D gene, clone size, V gene, CDR3 DNA, CDR3 protein. D genes are given only for firm matches. Expanded clones get a size class; other rows say once, few or many, or leave the size out.

J: TRBJ2-1
length: 16
D: TRBD2
size: .
V: TRBV11-3
DNA: TGTGCCGGCAGCTCGGAGGGGACTAGCGGGGGTAATGAGGAGTTCTTC
CDR3: CAGSSEGTSGGNEEFF

J: TRBJ1-5
length: 13
D: .
size: .
V: TRBV6-5
DNA: TGTACCAGCAAGGGCAGGGTTAACCAGCCCCAGCATTTT
CDR3: CTSKGRVNQPQHF

J: TRBJ2-3
length: 12
D: .
size: .
V: TRBV5-4
DNA: TGTGTCAGCAGCTTGTATCTAAATACACAGTATTTT
CDR3: CVSSLYLNTQYF

J: TRBJ1-5
length: 18
D: TRBD1
size: few
V: TRBV2
DNA: TGTGCCAGCAGTAAACAGGGGACCAATGTTCTAAGCAATCAGCCCCAGCATTTT
CDR3: CASSKQGTNVLSNQPQHF

J: TRBJ2-1
length: 14
D: TRBD1
size: .
V: TRBV11-2
DNA: TGTGTCAGCATCCCGTGGACAGGGTACAATGAGCAGTTCTTC
CDR3: CVSIPWTGYNEQFF

J: TRBJ2-3
length: 17
D: TRBD2
size: .
V: TRBV12-3/TRBV12-4
DNA: TGTGCCAGCAGTGTGAGACTAGCGGGGGGGAGCACAGATATGCAGTATTTT
CDR3: CASSVRLAGGSTDMQYF

J: TRBJ2-7
length: 14
D: .
size: once
V: TRBV4-1
DNA: TGCGCCGGCAGCCAAGTGGAGTCCGCCTACGAGCAGTACTTC
CDR3: CAGSQVESAYEQYF

J: TRBJ2-2
length: 17
D: .
size: .
V: TRBV6-2/TRBV6-3
DNA: TGTGCCAGCTCTGGGACAAGGGGCCGAGCCGGGACCGGGGAGCTGTTTTTT
CDR3: CASSGTRGRAGTGELFF

J: TRBJ2-3
length: 16
D: .
size: .
V: TRBV4-2
DNA: TGTGCCAGCAGCCAGACTCCCCTAATGTTTACAGATGCGCAGTATTTT
CDR3: CASSQTPLMFTDAQYF

J: TRBJ1-1
length: 12
D: .
size: .
V: TRBV11-2
DNA: TGTGCCAACAGCAATTCTGGGTTTGAAGTTTTCTTT
CDR3: CANSNSGFEVFF

J: TRBJ2-5
length: 16
D: .
size: .
V: TRBV11-2
DNA: TGTCCCGGCACCTTAGTTGGGCGGAGGGCCCAAGAGACCCAGTATTTC
CDR3: CPGTLVGRRAQETQYF

J: TRBJ2-3
length: 14
D: .
size: many
V: TRBV12-3/TRBV12-4
DNA: TGTGCCAGCGGGGCCAGGGCGGTCACAGATACGCAGTATTTT
CDR3: CASGARAVTDTQYF

J: TRBJ1-1
length: 13
D: .
size: .
V: TRBV6-6
DNA: TGTGCCGGCAGTTCTCACATGAACACTGAAGCTTTATTT
CDR3: CAGSSHMNTEALF

J: TRBJ2-5
length: 13
D: TRBD2
size: once
V: TRBV29-1
DNA: TGCCGCCTCGCAGGGACTAGCGGGGGGGCCCAGTACTTC
CDR3: CRLAGTSGGAQYF

J: TRBJ2-2
length: 15
D: .
size: .
V: TRBV7-9
DNA: TGTGCCATCCCGCGGGGCGAGGGGAACACCCGGGAGCCGTTTTTT
CDR3: CAIPRGEGNTREPFF

J: TRBJ1-1
length: 12
D: TRBD1
size: many
V: TRBV5-6
DNA: TGTGCCAGCAGCTCGACAGGGGTTGAAGCTTTCTTT
CDR3: CASSSTGVEAFF

J: TRBJ1-3
length: 14
D: .
size: .
V: TRBV5-6
DNA: TGTGCCAGTAGCCGGATCGACTCTGGAAACACCATATATTTT
CDR3: CASSRIDSGNTIYF

J: TRBJ2-1
length: 13
D: TRBD2
size: .
V: TRBV5-1
DNA: TGCACCAGCAGCTGCGGGAGTAGGGATGAGCAGTTCTTC
CDR3: CTSSCGSRDEQFF

J: TRBJ2-1
length: 16
D: .
size: few
V: TRBV11-2
DNA: TGTACCAGTAACAAGACACTAGCTGCACTGTACAATGAGCAGTTCTTC
CDR3: CTSNKTLAALYNEQFF

J: TRBJ2-1
length: 11
D: TRBD1
size: .
V: TRBV29-1
DNA: TGTTGCGTTACCACACAGGGGGAGAAGTTCTTC
CDR3: CCVTTQGEKFF

J: TRBJ1-4
length: 13
D: .
size: many
V: TRBV29-1
DNA: TGCAGCGCCCGTCTCCGGGACGCCGAAAAACTGTTTTTT
CDR3: CSARLRDAEKLFF

J: TRBJ2-5
length: 13
D: .
size: many
V: TRBV20-1
DNA: TGCAGTGCTAGAGCGCGGAGGGGAGAGACCCAGTACTTC
CDR3: CSARARRGETQYF

J: TRBJ2-7
length: 15
D: TRBD2
size: few
V: TRBV5-6
DNA: TGTGCCAGCAGTTCTAGACCAGCGGGGGACTACGAGCAGTACTTC
CDR3: CASSSRPAGDYEQYF

J: TRBJ2-3
length: 22
D: TRBD1
size: .
V: TRBV2
DNA: TGTGCCAGCAGTGAACTCCCATTTGCCCAGGACAGGCTGATAACTAGCACAGATACGCAGTATTTT
CDR3: CASSELPFAQDRLITSTDTQYF

J: TRBJ2-7
length: 15
D: .
size: .
V: TRBV7-8
DNA: TGTGCCAGCACCTTACGGGACGGTTGGGACTACGAGCAGTACTTC
CDR3: CASTLRDGWDYEQYF

J: TRBJ2-1
length: 16
D: .
size: .
V: TRBV14
DNA: TGTGCCAGCAGTCAATATAGGGGGAGAGGAATGGATGAGCAGTTCTTC
CDR3: CASSQYRGRGMDEQFF

J: TRBJ1-1
length: 12
D: .
size: .
V: TRBV11-2
DNA: TGTGCCAGCAGCAACTCGTGGTTTGGAGCTTTCTTT
CDR3: CASSNSWFGAFF

J: TRBJ2-7
length: 14
D: .
size: .
V: TRBV11-1
DNA: TGTGCCAGCAGTCGGAGACAGAGCTCTTACGAGCAGTACTTC
CDR3: CASSRRQSSYEQYF

J: TRBJ2-1
length: 12
D: .
size: .
V: TRBV11-3
DNA: TGTGCCAGCAACTTATCAGAGTACGAGCAGTTCTTC
CDR3: CASNLSEYEQFF

J: TRBJ2-1
length: 14
D: .
size: .
V: TRBV6-1
DNA: TGTGCCAGCAGTGAGGGGCAAGAGTACAATGAGCGGTTCTTC
CDR3: CASSEGQEYNERFF

J: TRBJ2-1
length: 11
D: .
size: .
V: TRBV11-2
DNA: TGTGCTAGCAGCCAAGGGTGGTGGCAGTTCTTC
CDR3: CASSQGWWQFF

J: TRBJ2-7
length: 13
D: .
size: .
V: TRBV18
DNA: TGTGCCAGCTCGAGCGACAGGCTTTACGAGCAGTACTTC
CDR3: CASSSDRLYEQYF

J: TRBJ1-5
length: 15
D: TRBD1
size: .
V: TRBV6-5
DNA: TGTATCAGCAGTTACTCGACAGGGAATGATCAGCCCCAGCATTTT
CDR3: CISSYSTGNDQPQHF

J: TRBJ2-7
length: 13
D: .
size: many
V: TRBV10-2
DNA: TGCGCCAGCACTCATGGATCGACCTACGAGCAGTACTTC
CDR3: CASTHGSTYEQYF

J: TRBJ2-7
length: 14
D: TRBD1
size: few
V: TRBV11-2
DNA: TGTGCCAGCAGCTTCCAAGACAGGGTCTACGGGCAGTACTTC
CDR3: CASSFQDRVYGQYF

J: TRBJ1-2
length: 14
D: .
size: few
V: TRBV4-1
DNA: TGCGTCAGCAGCCAAGATGCGGTCAACTATGGCTACACCTTC
CDR3: CVSSQDAVNYGYTF

J: TRBJ2-7
length: 19
D: TRBD2
size: .
V: TRBV6-1
DNA: TGTGTCAGCAGTGAGAGACAGGGTCTCCTAGCGGGGGGGTTCTACGAGCAGTACTTC
CDR3: CVSSERQGLLAGGFYEQYF

J: TRBJ2-2
length: 13
D: .
size: .
V: TRBV12-3/TRBV12-4
DNA: TGTGCCAGCAGTAGACAATCCACCGGGGAGCTGCTTTTT
CDR3: CASSRQSTGELLF

J: TRBJ2-3
length: 16
D: TRBD1
size: many
V: TRBV12-3/TRBV12-4
DNA: TGTGCCAGCTCCTCTCAGGGGGCCGGGGGTCCAGATACGCAGTATTTT
CDR3: CASSSQGAGGPDTQYF

J: TRBJ2-1
length: 14
D: .
size: .
V: TRBV11-3
DNA: TGTGCCAGCAGCCCCGGAAGGGGGGGCAATGAGCTGTTCTTC
CDR3: CASSPGRGGNELFF

J: TRBJ2-5
length: 13
D: .
size: .
V: TRBV20-1
DNA: TGCAGTGCCGGTCGGGCGAAGGGAGAGCCCCAGTACTTC
CDR3: CSAGRAKGEPQYF

J: TRBJ2-1
length: 16
D: TRBD1
size: .
V: TRBV6-6
DNA: TGTGCCTGCAGCAGACAGGGACGACACTCCTACAATGAGCAGTTCTTC
CDR3: CACSRQGRHSYNEQFF

J: TRBJ2-2
length: 14
D: .
size: .
V: TRBV12-3/TRBV12-4
DNA: TGTGCTAGCAACCCGACAGCGAACACCGGGGAGCTGTTTTTT
CDR3: CASNPTANTGELFF

J: TRBJ2-7
length: 15
D: .
size: .
V: TRBV4-1
DNA: TGCGCCAGCAGCCAAGTGAAGGGGATAACCTACGAACAGTACTTC
CDR3: CASSQVKGITYEQYF

J: TRBJ2-3
length: 14
D: .
size: .
V: TRBV3-1
DNA: TGTGCCAGCAGCCCGAACCACCTGCTGGATACGCAGTATTTT
CDR3: CASSPNHLLDTQYF

J: TRBJ2-2
length: 14
D: .
size: .
V: TRBV11-2
DNA: TGTGCCAGCAACTTAAATATAGGGACCGGGAAGCTGTTTTTT
CDR3: CASNLNIGTGKLFF

J: TRBJ1-5
length: 15
D: TRBD1
size: few
V: TRBV5-1
DNA: TGCGCCAGCAGCTTGAGCGGACAGGTTAATCAGCCCCAGCATTTT
CDR3: CASSLSGQVNQPQHF

J: TRBJ2-1
length: 14
D: .
size: .
V: TRBV12-3/TRBV12-4
DNA: TGTGCCAGCAGCCTAATTAGAGTCTACAACGAGCAGTTCTTC
CDR3: CASSLIRVYNEQFF